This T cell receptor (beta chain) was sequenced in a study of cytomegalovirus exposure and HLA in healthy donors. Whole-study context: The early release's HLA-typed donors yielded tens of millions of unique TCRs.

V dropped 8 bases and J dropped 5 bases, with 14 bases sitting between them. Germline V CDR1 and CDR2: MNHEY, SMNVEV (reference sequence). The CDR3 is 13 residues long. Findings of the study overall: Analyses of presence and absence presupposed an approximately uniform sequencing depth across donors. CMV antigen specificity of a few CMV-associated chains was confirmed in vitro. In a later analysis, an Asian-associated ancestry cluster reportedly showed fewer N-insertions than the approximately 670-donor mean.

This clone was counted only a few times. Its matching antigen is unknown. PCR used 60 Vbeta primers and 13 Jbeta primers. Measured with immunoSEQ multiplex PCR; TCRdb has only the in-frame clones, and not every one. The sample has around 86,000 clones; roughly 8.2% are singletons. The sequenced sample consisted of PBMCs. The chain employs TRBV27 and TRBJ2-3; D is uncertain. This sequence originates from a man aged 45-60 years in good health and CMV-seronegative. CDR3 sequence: CASFRSRGDTQYF. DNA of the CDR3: TGTGCCAGCTTCCGAAGTCGAGGAGATACGCAGTATTTT.